Below, 7 T cell receptor beta chains from the same sample are listed, as sequenced in a study of T cell responses to AZD1222 COVID-19 vaccine. Sequencing used immunoSEQ multiplex PCR; TCRdb keeps in-frame clones, though not all of them. Here the sample spans under 200,000 clones, roughly 89% being singletons. This specimen was peripheral blood, taken on day 0 of AZD1222 vaccination. These receptor sequences come from an adult in good health.

The chain couples TRBV5-4 to TRBJ2-7; D gene ambiguous. The CDR3 spans 14 residues. V was cut by 6 bases and J by 2 bases, with 15 bases left in between. Germline CDR1 SGHNT, CDR2 YYREEE (reference sequence). CDR3 DNA: TGTGCCAGCACCCGCTGGAGACCAACCTACGAGCAGTACTTC. The encoded protein is CASTRWRPTYEQYF.

This rearrangement joins TRBV9 to TRBJ1-6; a weak D match, TRBD1 (5 bases). This CDR3 contains 20 residues. In germline, CDR1 is SGDLS, CDR2 YYNGEE. The V and J ends lost 0 bases and 0 bases respectively, with 19 bases between them. The DNA of the CDR3 is TGTGCCAGCAGCGTAGTACAGGTATATATTCCAAGCTCCTATAATTCACCCCTCCACTTT. Translating it yields CASSVVQVYIPSSYNSPLHF.

This chain connects TRBV7-6 to TRBJ2-7; the match to TRBD1 covers 7 bases. The CDR3 loop spans 17 amino acids. The junction had 14 bases not matched to a gene; V was cut back by 4 bases and J by 2 bases. The germline V gene has CDR1 SGHVS and CDR2 FNYEAQ. CDR3 sequence: CASSSTPGQTPPYEQYF. The DNA for the CDR3 is TGTGCCAGCAGCTCTACTCCGGGACAGACACCTCCCTACGAGCAGTACTTC.

The chain recombines TRBV5-1 with TRBJ2-1, with TRBD2 matching 11 bases. The junction had 20 bases not matched to a gene; V was cut back by 2 bases and J by 10 bases. From germline, CDR1 is SGHRS and CDR2 YFSETQ. The CDR3 contains 19 residues. The CDR3 bases are TGCGCCAGCAGCTTTCGGGCGGGAACGGGACTAGCGGCCCGGAACGAGCAGTTCTTC. It translates to CASSFRAGTGLAARNEQFF.

The chain recombines TRBV24-1 with TRBJ2-3; 9 bases align to TRBD2. This CDR3 spans 17 amino acids. After removal of 9 bases from V and 4 bases from J, the junction contained 16 bases not matched to a gene. Germline V gives CDR1 KGHDR, CDR2 SFDVKD. The CDR3 here is CATDPKGLAGTPDTQYF. CDR3 coding DNA: TGTGCCACCGACCCTAAGGGGCTAGCGGGGACACCAGATACGCAGTATTTT.

This clone was detected only once. The V and J genes are TRBV25-1 and TRBJ1-1; D uncertain. CDR3 length equals 11 residues. Germline lookup yields CDR1 MGHDK and CDR2 SYGVNS. Trimming removed 7 bases from V and 0 bases from J, with 3 bases in between. CDR3: CASKLNTEAFF. DNA of the CDR3: TGTGCCAGCAAGTTGAACACTGAAGCTTTCTTT. The entire variable domain, with the rest obtained from reference TRBV25-1 and TRBJ1-1, is as follows: EADIYQTPRYLVIGTGKKITLECSQTMGHDKMYWYQQDPGMELHLIHYSYGVNSTEKGDLSSESTVSRIRTEHFPLTLESARPSHTSQYLCASKLNTEAFFGQGTRLTVV.

This clone was seen a few times. This chain links TRBV3-1 (or the pseudogene TRBV3-2) with TRBJ1-1; D ambiguous. The germline V and J ends were trimmed by 4 bases and 3 bases, with 15 bases remaining between them. Germline CDR1 reads LGHDT; CDR2 reads YNNKEL (reference sequence). This CDR3 is built from 15 residues. The CDR3 sequence is CASSRSPPGDTEAFF. The CDR3 bases are TGTGCCAGCAGCCGCTCTCCCCCCGGGGACACTGAAGCTTTCTTT.